This T cell receptor (beta chain) stems from a study of CD8+ T cells in alopecia areata. Whole-study context: At a dose of 5 to 10 mg twice daily, oral tofacitinib was given to treated patients. Study outcomes and limitations: Compared with mice, patients displayed less clear TCR sharing, possibly for HLA-related reasons.

Points on this clone: Its target is unknown.

The CDR3 sequence is 15 residues long. Germline loops: CDR1 KGHSH, CDR2 LQKENI. Trimming took 2 bases from V and 7 from J, leaving 12 bases between them. Reverse transcription of extracted RNA yielded cDNA, which provided the sequencing template. Profiled with immunoSEQ multiplex PCR; TCRdb holds only in-frame clones, not every one. The repertoire includes under 250,000 clones, around 62% of them detected once, and 0.45% sits in the top ten. This specimen consisted of CD4+ T cells sorted from blood, obtained at week 0. This sequence joins TRBV18 and TRBJ1-6, with D possibly matching TRBD1 (5 bases). The receptor's source is a human donor with alopecia areata. The DNA of the CDR3 is TGTGCCAGCTCACCAACAACAGGATTGAATTCACCCCTCCACTTT. Protein product: CASSPTTGLNSPLHF. Supplemented by reference TRBV18 and TRBJ1-6, the full variable domain reads NAGVMQNPRHLVRRRGQEARLRCSPMKGHSHVYWYRQLPEEGLKFMVYLQKENIIDESGMPKERFSAEFPKEGPSILRIQQVVRGDSAAYFCASSPTTGLNSPLHFGNGTRLTVT.